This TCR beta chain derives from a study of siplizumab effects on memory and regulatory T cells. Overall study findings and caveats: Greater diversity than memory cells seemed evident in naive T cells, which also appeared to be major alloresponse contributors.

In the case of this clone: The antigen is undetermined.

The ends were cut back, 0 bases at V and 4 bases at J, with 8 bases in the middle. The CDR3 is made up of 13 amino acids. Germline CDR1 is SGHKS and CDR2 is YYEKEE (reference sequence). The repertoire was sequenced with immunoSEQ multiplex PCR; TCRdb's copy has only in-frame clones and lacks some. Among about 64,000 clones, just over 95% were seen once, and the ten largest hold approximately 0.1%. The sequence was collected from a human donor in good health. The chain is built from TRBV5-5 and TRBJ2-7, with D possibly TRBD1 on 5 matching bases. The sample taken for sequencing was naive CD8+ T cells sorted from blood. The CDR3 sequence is CASSLVQGYEQYF. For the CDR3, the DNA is TGTGCCAGCAGCTTGGTTCAGGGTTACGAGCAGTACTTC.